This T cell receptor (beta chain) was documented in a study of blood T cells in healthy people across ages. Healthy Caucasian individuals from Russia aged roughly 6 to 100 served as donors. The germline gives CDR1 SEHNR, CDR2 FQNEAQ (reference sequence). CDR3 length: 13 residues. V lost 5 bases and J lost 4, with 12 bases in between. Only a few counts were recorded for this clonotype. With a J-beta primer mix and a sample-barcoded 5' primer, a second PCR ran about 7 to 11 cycles. TCRdb reprocessed the 5' RACE reads with MiXCR, giving one entry per CDR3 protein. The sample carries fewer than 800,000 distinct CDR3 sequences, just under 25% recorded once. These data were also filed under a second study, of T cells of mothers and their children.

The TCR was taken from a boy between 10 and 17 years old in good health. V gene TRBV7-9 combines with J gene TRBJ2-7, with TRBD1 as a possible D gene (5 bases). The sequenced material came from blood. CDR3 loop: CASSLRDRYEQYF. DNA of the CDR3: TGTGCCAGCAGCCTAAGAGACAGATACGAGCAGTACTTC.